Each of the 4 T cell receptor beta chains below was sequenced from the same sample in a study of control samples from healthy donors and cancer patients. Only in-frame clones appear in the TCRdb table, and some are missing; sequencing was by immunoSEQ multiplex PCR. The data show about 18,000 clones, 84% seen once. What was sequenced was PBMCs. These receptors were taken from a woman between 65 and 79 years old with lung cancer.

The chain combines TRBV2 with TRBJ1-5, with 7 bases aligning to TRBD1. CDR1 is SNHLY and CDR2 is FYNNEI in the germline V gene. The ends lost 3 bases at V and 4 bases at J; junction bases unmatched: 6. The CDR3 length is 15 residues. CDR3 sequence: CASSDPGQKNQPQHF. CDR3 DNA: TGTGCCAGCAGTGATCCGGGACAGAAAAATCAGCCCCAGCATTTT.

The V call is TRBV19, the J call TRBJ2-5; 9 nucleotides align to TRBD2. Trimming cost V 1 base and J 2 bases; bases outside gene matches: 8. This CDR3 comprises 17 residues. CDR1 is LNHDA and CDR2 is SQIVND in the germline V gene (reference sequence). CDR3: CASSIGGTSIPQETQYF. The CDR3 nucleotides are TGTGCCAGTAGTATAGGAGGGACTAGCATCCCACAAGAGACCCAGTACTTC.

CDR3 DNA sequence: TGTGCCAGTCGGTTTAGACTAGCGGGAGTACCGAACACCGGGGAGCTGTTTTTT. Translation: CASRFRLAGVPNTGELFF. V is TRBV27 and J is TRBJ2-2; the match to TRBD2 covers 12 bases. The CDR3 covers 18 residues. The V gene end was trimmed by 9 bases and the J gene end by 0 bases; junction bases not matched to a gene: 11. CDR1 MNHEY and CDR2 SMNVEV come from the germline V gene (reference sequence).

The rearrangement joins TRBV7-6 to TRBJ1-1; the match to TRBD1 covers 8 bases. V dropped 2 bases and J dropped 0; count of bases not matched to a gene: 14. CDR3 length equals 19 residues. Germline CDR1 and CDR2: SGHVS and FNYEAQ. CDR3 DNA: TGTGCCAGCAGCTTACGTTTGGCGGACAGGGAATTATTGAACACTGAAGCTTTCTTT. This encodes CASSLRLADRELLNTEAFF. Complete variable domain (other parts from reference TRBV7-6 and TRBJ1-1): GAGVSQSPRYKVTKRGQDVALRCDPISGHVSLYWYRQALGQGPEFLTYFNYEAQQDKSGLPNDRFSAERPEGSISTLTIQRTEQRDSAMYRCASSLRLADRELLNTEAFFGQGTRLTVV.